Included here is one T cell receptor beta chain sequence, with context. Its specificity is not known. Purity exceeding 95% was reached by all sorted populations. The investigators reverse transcribed all of the isolated RNA, so they sequenced expressed TCRB transcripts. Clones were read by immunoSEQ multiplex PCR, and TCRdb kept only the in-frame ones, dropping some. This sample has about 24,000 clones, with nearly 70% found just once. Per the germline V gene, CDR1 is DFQATT and CDR2 is SNEGSKA (reference sequence). The CDR3 has 11 residues. Trimming shortened V by 3 bases and J by 11 bases, and 11 bases separated the two germline ends. These data come from a study of beta chain features in type 1 diabetes. Whole-study results and caveats: Naive, central memory and Treg TCRB repertoires appeared more alike in patients than in healthy donors. TCRB CDR3s were moderately but significantly shorter in Type 1 diabetes patients in all four CD4+ subsets.

The sequence was obtained from a middle-aged woman in good health. The chain has TRBV20-1 and TRBJ1-5; D remains ambiguous. Sequenced material: Tregs from blood. The CDR3 nucleotides read TGCAGTGCTAGCCTGCGGGGAACCCAGCATTTT. It is translated as CSASLRGTQHF.